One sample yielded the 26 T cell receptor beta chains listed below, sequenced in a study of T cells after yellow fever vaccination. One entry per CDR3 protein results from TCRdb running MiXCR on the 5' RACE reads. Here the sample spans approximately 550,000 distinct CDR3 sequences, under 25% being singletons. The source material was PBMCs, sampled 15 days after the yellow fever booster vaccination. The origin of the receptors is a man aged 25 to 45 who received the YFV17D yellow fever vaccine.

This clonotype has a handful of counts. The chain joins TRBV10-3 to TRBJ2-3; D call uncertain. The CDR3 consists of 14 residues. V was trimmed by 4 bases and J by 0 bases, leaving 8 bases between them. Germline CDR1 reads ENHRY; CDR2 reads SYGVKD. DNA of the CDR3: TGTGCCATCAGTGCCGAAGTCAGCACAGATACGCAGTATTTT. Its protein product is CAISAEVSTDTQYF.

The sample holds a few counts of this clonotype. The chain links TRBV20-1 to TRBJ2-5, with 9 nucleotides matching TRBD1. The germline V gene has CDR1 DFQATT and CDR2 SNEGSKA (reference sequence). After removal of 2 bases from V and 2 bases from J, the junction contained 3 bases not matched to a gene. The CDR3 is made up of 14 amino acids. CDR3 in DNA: TGCAGTGCTAGAATCGGGACAGGGCAAGAGACCCAGTACTTC. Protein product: CSARIGTGQETQYF.

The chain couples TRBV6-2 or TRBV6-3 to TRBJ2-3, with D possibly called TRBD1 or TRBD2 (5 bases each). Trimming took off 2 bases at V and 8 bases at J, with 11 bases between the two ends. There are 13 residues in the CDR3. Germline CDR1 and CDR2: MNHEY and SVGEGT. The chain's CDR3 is CASSYETGTTQYF. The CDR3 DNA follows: TGTGCCAGCAGTTACGAGACGGGGACTACGCAGTATTTT.

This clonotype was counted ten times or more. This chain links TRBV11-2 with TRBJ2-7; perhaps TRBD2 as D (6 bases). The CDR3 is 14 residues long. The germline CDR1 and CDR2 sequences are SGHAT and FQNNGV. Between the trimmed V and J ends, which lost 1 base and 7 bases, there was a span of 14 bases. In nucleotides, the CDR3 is TGTGCCAGCAGCTTAGCTACGGGGGAGCCTGAGCAGTACTTC. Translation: CASSLATGEPEQYF.

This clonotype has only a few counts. DNA of the CDR3: TGTGCCAGCAGCCCTGGAACGGGGGACTACTACGAGCAGTACTTC. It encodes CASSPGTGDYYEQYF. V gene TRBV5-5 combines with J gene TRBJ2-7; 7 bases match TRBD2. The germline V gene encodes CDR1 SGHKS and CDR2 YYEKEE (reference sequence). V was pared by 4 bases and J by 3 bases, with 10 bases of the junction left unmatched. The CDR3 covers 15 residues.

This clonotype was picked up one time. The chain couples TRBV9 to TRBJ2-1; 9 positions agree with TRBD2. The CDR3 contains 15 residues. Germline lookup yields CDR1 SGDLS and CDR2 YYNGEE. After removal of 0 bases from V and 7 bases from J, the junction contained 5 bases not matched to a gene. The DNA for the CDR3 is TGTGCCAGCAGCGTAGGAATAGCGGGAGAGAATGAGCAGTTCTTC. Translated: CASSVGIAGENEQFF.

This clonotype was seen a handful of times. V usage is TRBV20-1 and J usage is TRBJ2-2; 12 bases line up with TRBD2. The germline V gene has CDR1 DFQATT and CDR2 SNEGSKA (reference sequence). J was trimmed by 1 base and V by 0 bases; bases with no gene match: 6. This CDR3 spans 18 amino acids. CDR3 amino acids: CSARDPSGRARNTGELFF. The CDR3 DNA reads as TGCAGTGCTAGAGATCCTAGCGGGAGGGCCCGGAACACCGGGGAGCTGTTTTTT.

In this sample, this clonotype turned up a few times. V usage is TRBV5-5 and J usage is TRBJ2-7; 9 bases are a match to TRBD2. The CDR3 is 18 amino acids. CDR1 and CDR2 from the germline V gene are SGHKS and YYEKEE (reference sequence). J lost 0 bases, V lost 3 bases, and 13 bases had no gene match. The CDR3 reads CASSSHTAGAGGSYEQYF. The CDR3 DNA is TGTGCCAGCAGCTCACACACCGCGGGAGCGGGGGGCTCCTACGAGCAGTACTTC. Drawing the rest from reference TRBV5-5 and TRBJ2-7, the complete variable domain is DAGVTQSPTHLIKTRGQQVTLRCSPISGHKSVSWYQQVLGQGPQFIFQYYEKEERGRGNFPDRFSARQFPNYSSELNVNALLLGDSALYLCASSSHTAGAGGSYEQYFGPGTRLTVT.

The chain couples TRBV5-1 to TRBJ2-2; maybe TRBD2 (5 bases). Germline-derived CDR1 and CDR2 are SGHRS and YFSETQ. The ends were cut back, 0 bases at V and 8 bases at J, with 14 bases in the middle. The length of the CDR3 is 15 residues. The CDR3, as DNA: TGCGCCAGCAGCTTGGGGCTAGCTGAAATAGGGGAGCTGTTTTTT. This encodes CASSLGLAEIGELFF. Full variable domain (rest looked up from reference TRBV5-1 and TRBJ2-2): KAGVTQTPRYLIKTRGQQVTLSCSPISGHRSVSWYQQTPGQGLQFLFEYFSETQRNKGNFPGRFSGRQFSNSRSEMNVSTLELGDSALYLCASSLGLAEIGELFFGEGSRLTVL.

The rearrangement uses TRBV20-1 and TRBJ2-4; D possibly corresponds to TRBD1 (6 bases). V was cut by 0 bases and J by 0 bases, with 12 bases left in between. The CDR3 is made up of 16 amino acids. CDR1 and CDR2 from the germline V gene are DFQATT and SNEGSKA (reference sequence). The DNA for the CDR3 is TGCAGTGCTAGAGATCCCCTGGGACAAGCCAAAAACATTCAGTACTTC. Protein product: CSARDPLGQAKNIQYF.

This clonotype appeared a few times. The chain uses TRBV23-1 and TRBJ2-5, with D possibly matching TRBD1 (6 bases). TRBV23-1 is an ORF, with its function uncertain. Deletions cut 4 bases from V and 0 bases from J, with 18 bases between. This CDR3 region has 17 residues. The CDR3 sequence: CASSPRTAEMYQETQYF. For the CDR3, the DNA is TGCGCCAGCAGTCCTCGGACAGCCGAAATGTACCAAGAGACCCAGTACTTC.

The CDR3 reads CASSPNEVYGYTF. In nucleotides, the CDR3 is TGTGCCAGCAGTCCCAACGAGGTCTATGGCTACACCTTC. The J gene is TRBJ1-2, the V gene TRBV12-3 or TRBV12-4; D is undetermined. The CDR3 is 13 amino acids. The V end lost 5 bases, the J end lost 4 bases, and 11 bases lay between the germline ends.

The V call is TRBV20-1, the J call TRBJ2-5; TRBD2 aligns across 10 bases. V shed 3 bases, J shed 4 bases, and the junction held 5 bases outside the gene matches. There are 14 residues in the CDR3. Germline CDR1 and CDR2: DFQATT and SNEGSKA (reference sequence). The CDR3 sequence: CSARLAGVLETQYF. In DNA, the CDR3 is TGCAGTGCTAGGCTAGCGGGAGTATTAGAGACCCAGTACTTC.

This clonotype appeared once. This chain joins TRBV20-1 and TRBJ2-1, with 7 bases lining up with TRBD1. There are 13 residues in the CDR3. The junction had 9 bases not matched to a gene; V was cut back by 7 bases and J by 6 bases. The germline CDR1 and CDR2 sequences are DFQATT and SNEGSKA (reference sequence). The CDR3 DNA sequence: TGCAGTGAGTTCCATCACAGGGGCAATGAGCAGTTCTTC. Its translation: CSEFHHRGNEQFF.

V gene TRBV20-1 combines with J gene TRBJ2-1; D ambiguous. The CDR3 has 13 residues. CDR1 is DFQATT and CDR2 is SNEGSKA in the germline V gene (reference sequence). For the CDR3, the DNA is TGCAGCCTGGGCGGCCCCTCAGGCAATGAGCAGTTCTTC. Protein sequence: CSLGGPSGNEQFF.

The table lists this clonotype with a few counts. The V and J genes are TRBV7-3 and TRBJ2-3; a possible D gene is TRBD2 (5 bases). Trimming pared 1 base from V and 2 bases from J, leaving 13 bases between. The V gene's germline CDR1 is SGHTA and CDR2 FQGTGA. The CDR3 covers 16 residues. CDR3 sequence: CASSLNSRTFTDTQYF. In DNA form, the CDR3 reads TGTGCCAGCAGCTTAAATTCGCGGACTTTCACAGATACGCAGTATTTT.

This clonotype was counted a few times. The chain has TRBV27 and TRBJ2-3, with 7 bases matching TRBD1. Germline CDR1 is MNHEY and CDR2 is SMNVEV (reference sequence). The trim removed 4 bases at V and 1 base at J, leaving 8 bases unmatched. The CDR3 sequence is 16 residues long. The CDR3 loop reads CASSSTGASGTDTQYF. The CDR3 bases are TGTGCCAGCAGTTCTACAGGGGCTTCGGGCACAGATACGCAGTATTTT.

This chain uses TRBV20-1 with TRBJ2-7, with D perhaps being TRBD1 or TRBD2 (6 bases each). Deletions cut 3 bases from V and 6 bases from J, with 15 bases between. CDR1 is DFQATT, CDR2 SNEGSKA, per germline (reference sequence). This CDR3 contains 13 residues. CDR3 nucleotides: TGCAGTGCTAGTAGGGGGGATCTTTCCGAGCAGTACTTC. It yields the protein CSASRGDLSEQYF.

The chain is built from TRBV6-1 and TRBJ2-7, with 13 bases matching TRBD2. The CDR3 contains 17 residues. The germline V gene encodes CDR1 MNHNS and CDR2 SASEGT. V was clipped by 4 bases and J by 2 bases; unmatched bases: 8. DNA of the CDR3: TGTGCCAGCAGTGGTCCCGGGACTAGCGGGACCACCTACGAGCAGTACTTC. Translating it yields CASSGPGTSGTTYEQYF.

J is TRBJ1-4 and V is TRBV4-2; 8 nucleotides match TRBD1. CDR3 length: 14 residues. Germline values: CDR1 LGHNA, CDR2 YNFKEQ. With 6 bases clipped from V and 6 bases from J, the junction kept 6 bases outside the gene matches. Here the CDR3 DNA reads TGTGCCAGCAGTGCAGGGGGCGTGGATGAAAAACTGTTTTTT. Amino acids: CASSAGGVDEKLFF.

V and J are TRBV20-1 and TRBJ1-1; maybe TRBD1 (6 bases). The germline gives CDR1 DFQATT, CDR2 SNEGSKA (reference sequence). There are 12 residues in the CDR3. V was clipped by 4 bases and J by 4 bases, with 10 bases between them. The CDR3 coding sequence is TGCAGTGCTACCAGACAGGTCACTGAAGCTTTCTTT. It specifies CSATRQVTEAFF.

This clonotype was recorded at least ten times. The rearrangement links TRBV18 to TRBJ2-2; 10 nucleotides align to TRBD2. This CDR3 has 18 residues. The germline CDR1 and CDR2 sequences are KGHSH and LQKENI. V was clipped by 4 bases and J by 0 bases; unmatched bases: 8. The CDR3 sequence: CASSLRGTSATNTGELFF. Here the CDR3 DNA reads TGTGCCAGCTCACTTCGCGGGACTAGCGCAACGAACACCGGGGAGCTGTTTTTT.

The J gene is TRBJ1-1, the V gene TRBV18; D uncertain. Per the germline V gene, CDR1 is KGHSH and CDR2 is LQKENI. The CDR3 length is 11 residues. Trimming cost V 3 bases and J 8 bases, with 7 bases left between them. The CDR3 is CASSPDLEAFF. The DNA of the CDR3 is TGTGCCAGCTCACCGGACCTAGAAGCTTTCTTT.

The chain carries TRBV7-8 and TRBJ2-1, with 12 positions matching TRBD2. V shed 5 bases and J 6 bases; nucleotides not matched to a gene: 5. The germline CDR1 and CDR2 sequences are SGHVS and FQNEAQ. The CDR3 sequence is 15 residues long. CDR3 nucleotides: TGTGCCAGCAGCCCGCTAGCGGGAGGGTTCAATGAGCAGTTCTTC. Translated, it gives CASSPLAGGFNEQFF.

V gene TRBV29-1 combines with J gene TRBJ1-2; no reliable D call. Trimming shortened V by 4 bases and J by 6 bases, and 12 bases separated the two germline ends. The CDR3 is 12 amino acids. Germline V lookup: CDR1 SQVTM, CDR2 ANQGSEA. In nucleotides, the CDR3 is TGCAGCGTTGTCGCCGGTCCAGATGGCTACACCTTC. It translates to CSVVAGPDGYTF.

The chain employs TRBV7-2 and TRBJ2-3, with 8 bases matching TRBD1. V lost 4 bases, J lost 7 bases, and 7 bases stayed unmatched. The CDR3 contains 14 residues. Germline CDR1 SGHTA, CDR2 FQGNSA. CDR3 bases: TGTGCCAGCAGCTCGGACAGGGCGGTGCATACGCAGTATTTT. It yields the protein CASSSDRAVHTQYF.